This note documents a single T cell receptor beta chain sequence. The antigen remains undetermined. The entry originates in a study of T cell responses to AZD1222 COVID-19 vaccine. General study results and limits: Spike was spanned by vaccine-associated CD4 TCRs, with dominance at 160-218 and 743-854.

Repertoires were generated with immunoSEQ multiplex PCR, while TCRdb's copy carries only in-frame clones and drops some. The data contain some 88,000 clones, 92% of them singletons. This receptor was obtained from an adult in good health. The sample in question was peripheral blood, obtained on day 0 of AZD1222 vaccination.

The chain's CDR3 is CASSEMSGDSYEQYF. CDR3 coding DNA: TGTGCCAGCAGTGAAATGTCGGGGGACAGTTACGAGCAGTACTTC. This chain links TRBV6-1 with TRBJ2-7, with D possibly TRBD1 on 7 matching bases. The CDR3 sequence is 15 residues long. Germline V gene data show CDR1 as MNHNS and CDR2 as SASEGT. Trimming removed 2 bases from V and 4 bases from J, with 15 bases in between.